A single T cell receptor (beta chain) is shown here with its context. Antigen unknown. CDR3 length equals 14 residues. Germline V gene lookup returns CDR1 SGDLS and CDR2 YYNGEE. V was cut by 0 bases and J by 5 bases, with 8 bases left in between. MiXCR was run by TCRdb on the 5' RACE reads, yielding one entry per CDR3 protein. The table has around 110,000 distinct CDR3 sequences, 9% to 15% seen once. The data were obtained in a study of spatial heterogeneity in lung cancer. Overall study context: Sequencing was performed on follow-up PBMC samples when available, collected at a median of approximately 26 months after resection. Unique TCR and UMI combinations averaged more than ten appearances each in raw reads.

Documented time point: blood at routine non-recurrence follow-up after resection. Whole RNA was taken from tumor, nontumor lung or frozen PBMC; it was then sequenced unsorted. Findings and caveats of the study: Ubiquitous expanded tumor TCRs were observed in blood more at resection than follow-up.

The V gene is TRBV9, the J gene TRBJ1-4; D is uncertain. The specimen was PBMCs, collected at follow-up. This clonotype was obtained from a male donor with early-stage non-small cell lung cancer. The CDR3 loop reads CASSVGLGNEKLFF. CDR3 in DNA: TGTGCCAGCAGCGTAGGCTTGGGGAATGAAAAACTGTTTTTT. Filled out from reference TRBV9 and TRBJ1-4, the complete variable domain reads DSGVTQTPKHLITATGQRVTLRCSPRSGDLSVYWYQQSLDQGLQFLIQYYNGEERAKGNILERFSAQQFPDLHSELNLSSLELGDSALYFCASSVGLGNEKLFFGSGTQLSVL.